The rows below give T cell receptor beta chains drawn from one sample of a study of blood T cell repertoires in COVID-19. Method: immunoSEQ multiplex PCR; TCRdb's copy keeps in-frame clones and lacks some. The sample consists of about 85,000 clones, 65% to 80% of them appearing once. Sequencing used peripheral blood. These receptors all stem from a man in his 70s with acute or convalescent COVID-19. The CDR3 runs from the conserved cysteine through the conserved F or W. The D gene is left open where the match is weak. Some rows mark clone size as missing; the rest say once, few, many or name a class of expanded clone.

-	-	TRBV4-1	TRBJ2-5	TGCGCCAGCAGCCAATACAGTTGGGAGACCCAGTACTTC	CASSQYSWETQYF
TRBD1	-	TRBV3-1/TRBV3-2	TRBJ2-6	TGTGCCAGCAGCCAAGGGAAGGACAGGGCAAGGTCTGGGGCCAACGTCCTGACTTTC	CASSQGKDRARSGANVLTF
TRBD1	few	TRBV7-2	TRBJ1-5	TGTGCCAGCAGCTTTCAGGGGGTGGTTCAGCCCCAGCATTTT	CASSFQGVVQPQHF
TRBD2	-	TRBV6-2/TRBV6-3	TRBJ2-1	TGTGCCAGCAGTCGACTAGCGGGGGGAGCTGAGCAGTTCTTC	CASSRLAGGAEQFF
-	-	TRBV5-1	TRBJ2-2	TGCGCCAGCACCGACAGTGGGGGGGCGGCCGGGGAGCTGTTTTTT	CASTDSGGAAGELFF
-	-	TRBV13	TRBJ2-3	TGTGCCACGACCGGACAAACTAGCACAGATACGCAGTATTTT	CATTGQTSTDTQYF
-	-	TRBV6-6	TRBJ1-6	TGTGCCAGCACACTCGCGGGCTTCAATTCACCCCTCCACTTT	CASTLAGFNSPLHF
-	once	TRBV30	TRBJ1-6	TGTGCCTGCTCCCCCGGGGATAATTCACCCCTCCACTTT	CACSPGDNSPLHF
-	-	TRBV29-1	TRBJ1-2	TGCAGCGTTGAAGGCGGGGGGAAACAGGGTAGGAACTATGGCTACACCTTC	CSVEGGGKQGRNYGYTF
TRBD1	once	TRBV5-1	TRBJ2-7	TGCGCCAGCAGCCTCCGGGACAGGGGGAACGAGCAGTACTTC	CASSLRDRGNEQYF
TRBD1	few	TRBV5-1	TRBJ2-2	TGCGCCAGCAGCTTCGGACAGGGGACCGGGGAGCTGTTTTTT	CASSFGQGTGELFF
-	-	TRBV27	TRBJ1-1	TGTGCCAGCAGTTTAGGGGGGTCTGAAGCTTTCTTT	CASSLGGSEAFF
-	-	TRBV29-1	TRBJ2-1	TGCAGCGTTAAGTGGGGAAATGGGGCGAAATACAATGAGCAGTTCTTC	CSVKWGNGAKYNEQFF
-	-	TRBV19	TRBJ1-5	TGTGCCAGTAGTATAAGGTCAGGGTCGAGCAATCAGCCCCAGCATTTT	CASSIRSGSSNQPQHF
TRBD1	-	TRBV30	TRBJ2-6	TGTGCCTGGAGGGGACCTAGGGGGCTTGGGGCCAACGTCCTGACTTTC	CAWRGPRGLGANVLTF
-	few	TRBV15	TRBJ2-3	TGTGCCACCAGCAGAGATCGTAACACAGATACGCAGTATTTT	CATSRDRNTDTQYF
-	-	TRBV13	TRBJ1-1	TGTGCCAGCAGCACACAAACACCCGAAGCTTTCTTT	CASSTQTPEAFF
TRBD1	-	TRBV7-9	TRBJ1-3	TGTGCCAGCAGCCCACAGGGGGTACGTGGAAACACCATATATTTT	CASSPQGVRGNTIYF
-	-	TRBV5-1	TRBJ1-1	TGCGCCAGCAGCTTCCCTCCGAACACTGAAGCTTTCTTT	CASSFPPNTEAFF
TRBD2	-	TRBV5-4	TRBJ2-5	TGTGCCAGCAGCTTGGCCGGGCGGGGGGGCCAAGAGACCCAGTACTTC	CASSLAGRGGQETQYF
-	-	TRBV2	TRBJ1-2	TGTGCCAGCAGCTCCAGGACAACAGGGCTCGGCTACACCTTC	CASSSRTTGLGYTF
-	-	TRBV19	TRBJ2-7	TGTGCCAGTAGTATAGGGGGTCAGGGCTACTACGAGCAGTACTTC	CASSIGGQGYYEQYF
TRBD1	-	TRBV19	TRBJ2-1	TGTGCCAGTAATCTCCGGGACAGAAACAATGAGCAGTTCTTC	CASNLRDRNNEQFF
TRBD2	once	TRBV6-6	TRBJ2-7	TGTGCCAGCACCAGGGGAATGGCGGGGGGCGAGCAGTACTTC	CASTRGMAGGEQYF
-	once	TRBV5-4	TRBJ2-7	TGTGCCAGCAGCCTACATGGGACACGAGGGCTCGAGCAGTACTTC	CASSLHGTRGLEQYF
-	-	TRBV2	TRBJ1-5	TGTGCCAGCAGCCCACAGAGTAATAGCAATCAGCCCCAGCATTTT	CASSPQSNSNQPQHF
TRBD1	-	TRBV12-5	TRBJ2-3	TGTGCTAGTGGTTTGTCGACAGGGGGCACGCAGTATTTT	CASGLSTGGTQYF
TRBD2	-	TRBV28	TRBJ2-3	TGTGCCAGCAGTTTACCTAGCGGGGGGGCGCATACGCAGTATTTT	CASSLPSGGAHTQYF
-	-	TRBV2	TRBJ1-1	TGTGCCAGCACGGCAACCCGGAGCACTGAAGCTTTCTTT	CASTATRSTEAFF
TRBD1	few	TRBV4-1	TRBJ1-2	TGCGCCAGCAGCCAATTTACAGAGACAGGGGGTTTTGGCTACACCTTC	CASSQFTETGGFGYTF
-	-	TRBV24-1	TRBJ2-1	TGTGCCACCAGTGATGACGAGGATCGGCAGTTCTTC	CATSDDEDRQFF
-	-	TRBV27	TRBJ1-6	TGTGCCAGCAGAAGGGAGGGGGTAAACTCACCCCTCCACTTT	CASRREGVNSPLHF
TRBD1	-	TRBV9	TRBJ1-4	TGTGCCAGCAGCCCTGTGACAGGGGGGAGTGAAAAACTGTTTTTT	CASSPVTGGSEKLFF
TRBD2	-	TRBV20-1	TRBJ2-5	TGCAGTGCTAGTGCCCTAGCGGGGGTAGAGACCCAGTACTTC	CSASALAGVETQYF
TRBD2	-	TRBV4-2	TRBJ2-3	TGTGCCAGCAGCCAAGACCGACTAGCGGGGAGCACAGATACGCAGTATTTT	CASSQDRLAGSTDTQYF
-	-	TRBV28	TRBJ1-2	TGTGCCACCTACCTAGCTAACTATGGCTACACCTTC	CATYLANYGYTF
-	-	TRBV3-1/TRBV3-2	TRBJ1-5	TGTGCCAGCAGCCTCACAGGGCACGGTTACGGCGATCAGCCCCAGCATTTT	CASSLTGHGYGDQPQHF
-	-	TRBV2	TRBJ2-3	TGTGCCAGCAGTCCCCTAGCGAACACAGATACGCAGTATTTT	CASSPLANTDTQYF
-	-	TRBV6-5	TRBJ2-1	TGTGCCAGCAGTTTGCGACAGAACAATGAGCAGTTCTTC	CASSLRQNNEQFF
-	-	TRBV27	TRBJ2-7	TGTGCCAGCAGTCCCTGGGGTAGCGGTTCCTACGAGCAGTACTTC	CASSPWGSGSYEQYF
-	-	TRBV13	TRBJ2-1	-	CASSLDKAYNEQFF
-	few	TRBV19	TRBJ1-6	TGTGCCAGTAGTTTATCGGGGCGGGGAAATTCACCCCTCCACTTT	CASSLSGRGNSPLHF
-	few	TRBV5-6	TRBJ1-2	TGTGCCAGCAGCTCTAATCGACTCTGGTATGGCTACACCTTC	CASSSNRLWYGYTF
-	-	TRBV6-5	TRBJ1-2	TGTGCCAGCAGTCCCCTAGGCTGGAACTATGGCTACACCTTC	CASSPLGWNYGYTF
TRBD1	-	TRBV7-9	TRBJ2-1	TGTGCCAGCAGCTTCCGGGACAGGGAACATGAGCAGTTCTTC	CASSFRDREHEQFF
-	-	TRBV5-5	TRBJ2-5	TGTGCCAGCAGCTTAGGGGGGGCGGAGACCCAGTACTTC	CASSLGGAETQYF
-	-	TRBV4-1	TRBJ1-2	TGCGCCAGCAGCTCCAATCAGGGCTTCTATGGCTACACCTTC	CASSSNQGFYGYTF
-	-	TRBV9	TRBJ2-3	TGTGCCAGCAGCGAGAGGCCTTGGGGCACAGATACGCAGTATTTT	CASSERPWGTDTQYF
TRBD1	-	TRBV7-9	TRBJ1-1	TGTGCCAGCAGGGACAGGGAGGGTGAAGCTTTCTTT	CASRDREGEAFF
-	few	TRBV10-1	TRBJ1-1	TGCGCCAGCAGCCCCTACCTGGGGGGACTGACTGAAGCTTTCTTT	CASSPYLGGLTEAFF
TRBD2	-	TRBV3-1/TRBV3-2	TRBJ2-3	TGTGCCAGCAGCCAGGACTTAGCGGGGGTGGGCACAGATACGCAGTATTTT	CASSQDLAGVGTDTQYF